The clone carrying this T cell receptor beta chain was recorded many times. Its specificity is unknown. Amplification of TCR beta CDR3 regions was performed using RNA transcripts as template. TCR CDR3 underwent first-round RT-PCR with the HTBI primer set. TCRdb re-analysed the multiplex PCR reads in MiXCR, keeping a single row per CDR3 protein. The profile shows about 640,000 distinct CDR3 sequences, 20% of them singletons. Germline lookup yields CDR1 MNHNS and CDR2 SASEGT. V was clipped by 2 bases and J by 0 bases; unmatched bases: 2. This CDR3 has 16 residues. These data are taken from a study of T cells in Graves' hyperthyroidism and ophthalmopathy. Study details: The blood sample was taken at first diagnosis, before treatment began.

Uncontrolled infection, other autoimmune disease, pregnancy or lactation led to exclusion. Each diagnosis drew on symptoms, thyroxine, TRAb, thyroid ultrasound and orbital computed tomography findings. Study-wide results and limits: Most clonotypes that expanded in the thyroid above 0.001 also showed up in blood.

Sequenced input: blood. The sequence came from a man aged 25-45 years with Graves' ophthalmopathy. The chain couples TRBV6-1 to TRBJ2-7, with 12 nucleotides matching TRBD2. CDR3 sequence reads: CASSELAGGFSYEQYF. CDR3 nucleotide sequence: TGTGCCAGCAGTGAACTAGCGGGAGGGTTCTCCTACGAGCAGTACTTC.